Listed here is a single TCR beta chain. Its antigen is not known. The V segment lost 3 bases and the J segment 7 bases; nucleotides outside the gene matches: 14. The CDR3 contains 17 residues. Germline V gene lookup returns CDR1 MDHEN and CDR2 SYDVKM. Using immunoSEQ multiplex PCR, the repertoire was profiled, and TCRdb retains in-frame clones only, with some absent. The sample carries some 27,000 clones, around 81% recorded once. The sample belongs to a study of lymphopenia after photon versus proton radiotherapy. Study-level findings and limits: A bigger post-nadir fall in TCR diversity correlated inversely with survival time in deceased patients. Proton therapy kept repertoires fairly stable, unlike photons, which gained effector/memory cells. After the lymphocyte nadir, photon-treated repertoires showed oligoclonal expansion, especially of CD8+ Temra cells.

Sequenced material: peripheral blood, taken from a patient treated with photon-based radiotherapy. The sequence derives from a man between 50 and 59 years old with gastric cancer. The chain employs TRBV28 and TRBJ1-5; 8 positions agree with TRBD1. The CDR3 DNA is TGTGCCAGCAGTTTGTCCCAACTGACAGGGGCGGGACAGCCCCAGCATTTT. This sequence encodes CASSLSQLTGAGQPQHF. The entire variable domain, with the rest obtained from reference TRBV28 and TRBJ1-5, is as follows: DVKVTQSSRYLVKRTGEKVFLECVQDMDHENMFWYRQDPGLGLRLIYFSYDVKMKEKGDIPEGYSVSREKKERFSLILESASTNQTSMYLCASSLSQLTGAGQPQHFGDGTRLSIL.